A selection of T cell receptor beta chains follows, all from one sample in a study of shared clonotypes between healthy human individuals. Sequencing used immunoSEQ multiplex PCR; TCRdb keeps in-frame clones, though not all of them. In the table there are millions of clones, 85% to 95% of which are singletons. The sequencing sample was made of naive CD4+ T cells from PBMCs. The receptor source for this set is a man younger than 30 in good health. Some clones in this sample may be carry-over from other donors' samples. CDR3s include the opening cysteine and the closing phenylalanine or tryptophan. A D gene is named only where the DNA matches it firmly. Part of the rows lack a size; the others show once, few, many or a class for expanded clones.

TRBJ2-1 15 TRBV7-3 - - TGTGCCAGCAGCTCACAGGGGCCCGGGGGGAATGAGCAGTTCTTC CASSSQGPGGNEQFF
TRBJ1-2 15 TRBV14 - TRBD1 TGTGCCAGCAGCCAGACAGGGGGCGCGTCCTATGGCTACACCTTC CASSQTGGASYGYTF
TRBJ2-5 13 TRBV7-9 - - TGTGCCAGCAGTGTGGCGGTCGGGGAGACCCAGTACTTC CASSVAVGETQYF
TRBJ2-7 14 TRBV19 - - TGTGCCAGTAGTATAGACCCGGGCTCCGGGAGTCGGTACTTC CASSIDPGSGSRYF
TRBJ2-7 15 TRBV6-6 - TRBD2 TGTGCCAGCATACCCTCCGGGACTAGCGGCTACGAGCAGTACTTC CASIPSGTSGYEQYF
TRBJ2-7 13 TRBV2 - - TGTGCCAGTGGGGGTTCGACCACCTACGAGCAGTACTTC CASGGSTTYEQYF
TRBJ2-7 15 TRBV5-4 - TRBD2 TGTGCCAGCAGCTTGGAACTAGCGGAATCCTACGAGCAGTACTTC CASSLELAESYEQYF
TRBJ2-5 15 TRBV28 - - TGTGCCAGCAGTTTATTGAGAGGGTTTGGAGAGACCCAGTACTTC CASSLLRGFGETQYF
TRBJ2-7 12 TRBV28 - - TGTGCCAGCAGATCATCCCGCTACGAGCAGTACTTC CASRSSRYEQYF
TRBJ2-7 14 TRBV9 - - TGTGCCAGCAGCGTAGTAGCGTCAGGGGACGAGCAGTACTTC CASSVVASGDEQYF
TRBJ2-7 15 TRBV28 - - TGTGCCAGCCATAGGCAGGGGCCAACCGAGTACGAGCAGTACTTC CASHRQGPTEYEQYF
TRBJ1-5 17 TRBV4-1 - - TGCGCCAGCAGCCCCTTTGGTGGAAGCCTCGCGCATCAGCCCCAGCATTTT CASSPFGGSLAHQPQHF
TRBJ2-4 13 TRBV6-5 - - TGTGCCAGCAGTTGGGAGGCTTATAGCATTCAGTACTTC CASSWEAYSIQYF
TRBJ2-5 17 TRBV5-1 - TRBD2 TGCGCCAGCAGCTTATTCCCGGGACTAGGAATCCAAGAGACCCAGTACTTC CASSLFPGLGIQETQYF
TRBJ2-2 15 TRBV27 - - TGTGCCAGCACCCCCCGCGTTGTTAACACCGGGGAGCTGTTTTTT CASTPRVVNTGELFF
TRBJ2-2 17 TRBV4-1 - - TGCGCCAGCAGCCAAGGGGGGGGGCGGAGCAACACCGGGGAGCTGTTTTTT CASSQGGGRSNTGELFF
TRBJ1-2 11 TRBV28 - - TGTGCCAGCAGTGCCAGCTATGGCTACACCTTC CASSASYGYTF
TRBJ1-4 13 TRBV19 once - TGTGCCAGTAGACGGTTAGAGGCTGAAAAACTGTTTTTT CASRRLEAEKLFF
TRBJ2-7 14 TRBV7-3 - - TGTGCCAGCAGCCTGGGAGGGGGAAACTACGAGCAGTACTTC CASSLGGGNYEQYF
TRBJ1-4 13 TRBV10-3 - - TGTGCCATCAGTGACAGGGTGGATGAAAAACTGTTTTTT CAISDRVDEKLFF
TRBJ1-4 16 TRBV5-6 - - TGTGCCAGCAGCTTGATAGAGACGGCAACTAATGAAAAACTGTTTTTT CASSLIETATNEKLFF
TRBJ2-1 15 TRBV4-1 - TRBD2 TGCGCCAGCAGTCAAGGTCGCGGGGGGTACAATGAGCAGTTCTTC CASSQGRGGYNEQFF
TRBJ2-2 13 TRBV11-3 - - TGTGCCAGCAGCTTAGCGGTCACCGGGGAGCTGTTTTTT CASSLAVTGELFF
TRBJ2-5 15 TRBV30 once TRBD1 TGTGCCTGGAGTGTTACAGGGGGGCTCCAAGAGACCCAGTACTTC CAWSVTGGLQETQYF
TRBJ2-3 14 TRBV7-9 - - TGTGCCAGCAGCTTAAACCTAGGCACAGATACGCAGTATTTT CASSLNLGTDTQYF
TRBJ2-1 19 TRBV27 - - TGTGCCAGCAGCTCCCTTAGGGGGCCCGGCGGGAGATCCTACAATGAGCAGTTCTTC CASSSLRGPGGRSYNEQFF
TRBJ1-2 14 TRBV28 - - TGTGCCAGCAGTTTGGGTAGTCAGGCGAGGGGCTACACCTTC CASSLGSQARGYTF
TRBJ1-2 15 TRBV28 - - TGTGCCAGCAGTTCGACCGTTCTTGGCGCGGGTGGCTACACCTTC CASSSTVLGAGGYTF
TRBJ2-3 12 TRBV5-1 - - TGCGCCAGCAGCGGCCCGGGGCTCAGTCAGTATTTT CASSGPGLSQYF
TRBJ2-5 15 TRBV18 - - TGTGCCAGCTCACCAATTGACGGATTGGTCAAGACCCAGTACTTC CASSPIDGLVKTQYF
TRBJ2-3 13 TRBV11-2 - - TGTGCCAGCAGCTTATCTCCCCCCGATACGCAGTATTTT CASSLSPPDTQYF
TRBJ2-4 14 TRBV19 - TRBD1 TGTGCCAGTAAAACCGGGACAGGGGAAAACATTCAGTACTTC CASKTGTGENIQYF
TRBJ2-3 15 TRBV19 - TRBD1 TGTGCCAGTAGTACCCTCGACAGGGCGGTAGATACGCAGTATTTT CASSTLDRAVDTQYF
TRBJ2-7 15 TRBV5-5 - - TGTGCCAGCAGCTCTTCCGGGACGGTCTACTACGAGCAGTACTTC CASSSSGTVYYEQYF
TRBJ2-5 16 TRBV7-9 - TRBD2 TGTGCCAGCAGCTTGACGGAGTTAGCGGGAAGGGAGACCCAGTACTTC CASSLTELAGRETQYF
TRBJ1-1 13 TRBV5-5 - TRBD1 TGTGCCAGTGCCCCGGACAGGGATACTGAAGCTTTCTTT CASAPDRDTEAFF
TRBJ2-7 14 TRBV28 - TRBD2 TGTGCCAGCAGTTTATTCAGCGGGACCTACGAGCAGTACTTC CASSLFSGTYEQYF
TRBJ1-2 14 TRBV7-3 - TRBD1 TGTGCCAGCAGCACCGGACAGGGGGTCTATGGCTACACCTTC CASSTGQGVYGYTF
TRBJ2-3 12 TRBV18 - - TGTGCCAGCTCACCACCGGGGGATACGCAGTATTTT CASSPPGDTQYF
TRBJ1-1 12 TRBV10-3 - TRBD1 TGTGCCGCGGGACAGGGGTCCACTGAAGCTTTCTTT CAAGQGSTEAFF
TRBJ2-5 15 TRBV2 - TRBD1 TGTGCCAGCAGTGGCGGTGACAGGGGGTTAGGGGGCCAGTACTTC CASSGGDRGLGGQYF
TRBJ2-5 15 TRBV7-3 - - TGTGCCAGCAGCCTTGCCGGGACACTCCAAGAGACCCAGTACTTC CASSLAGTLQETQYF
TRBJ2-7 13 TRBV18 once - TGTGCCAGCTCATCACTCGTAGGGGACGAGCAGTACTTC CASSSLVGDEQYF
TRBJ1-1 14 TRBV6-1 - - TGTGCCAGCAGTAAAGGTGGCGCGGACACTGAAGCTTTCTTT CASSKGGADTEAFF
TRBJ1-4 15 TRBV7-2 once TRBD1 TGTGCCAGCAGCTTAACGACAGGGAGGTTCGAAAAACTGTTTTTT CASSLTTGRFEKLFF
TRBJ1-2 14 TRBV28 - - TGTGCCAGCGCGACTTCGGGGGCCTCCCTGGGCTACACCTTC CASATSGASLGYTF
TRBJ1-2 14 TRBV11-2 - - TGTGCCAGCAGCTTAGTCGGCGGAACCTATGGCTACACCTTC CASSLVGGTYGYTF